A selection of T cell receptor beta chains follows, all from one sample in a study of T cell responses to AZD1222 COVID-19 vaccine. Assay: immunoSEQ multiplex PCR; the TCRdb copy retains only in-frame clones and omits some. This table has about 140,000 clones, around 92% appearing once. Material: peripheral blood, obtained 28 days after the second AZD1222 dose. The receptors stem from an adult who received the AZD1222 COVID-19 vaccine. Both conserved end residues are part of each CDR3. D genes are given only for firm matches. The size field is filled for only some rows; it gives once, few, many or a size class.

>.|TRBV29-1|.|12|TRBJ2-1
TGCAGCGCTTCGCCGGGAGTGAATGAGCAGTTCTTC
CSASPGVNEQFF
>.|TRBV28|.|14|TRBJ1-2
TGTGCCAGCAGTCGAGGGGCCTTCTTTTATGGCTACACCTTC
CASSRGAFFYGYTF
>TRBD2|TRBV28|once|15|TRBJ2-1
TGTGCCAGCAGTTACGGGACTATAATCCGCGATGAGCAGTTCTTC
CASSYGTIIRDEQFF
>.|TRBV28|.|15|TRBJ2-2
TGTGCCAGCACCAAAGGGATAGGGGGTACCGGGGAGCTGTTTTTT
CASTKGIGGTGELFF
>TRBD2|TRBV2|.|15|TRBJ2-1
TGTGCCAGCAGTGGGGGGGAGGGCCTACTTTATGAGCAGTTCTTC
CASSGGEGLLYEQFF
>.|TRBV28|.|15|TRBJ2-1
TGTGCCAGCAGTTCCCGGGACCATGCGGGACATGAGCAGTTCTTC
CASSSRDHAGHEQFF
>TRBD2|TRBV6-2/TRBV6-3|.|17|TRBJ2-5
TGTGCCAGCAGCCCCCACGGACTAGCGGGAAATAGAAAGACCCAGTACTTC
CASSPHGLAGNRKTQYF
>.|TRBV28|.|11|TRBJ1-2
TGTGCCAGCAGAGACAGATATGGCTACACCTTC
CASRDRYGYTF
>TRBD2|TRBV13|once|13|TRBJ2-7
TGTGCCAGCAGCTTAGTTCGCCAGGGAGGGTTGTACTTC
CASSLVRQGGLYF
>.|TRBV13|once|8|TRBJ1-1
TGTGCCAGCCCGGGAGCTTTCTTT
CASPGAFF
>TRBD1|TRBV5-6|.|15|TRBJ2-7
TGTGCCAGCAGCTTAACCGGGACAGGGCCCTACGAGCAGTACTTC
CASSLTGTGPYEQYF
>TRBD1|TRBV6-5|.|13|TRBJ1-2
TGTGCCAGCCGACAGGGTTACTCCTATGGCTACACCTTC
CASRQGYSYGYTF
>TRBD2|TRBV15|.|15|TRBJ2-7
TGTGCCACCAGCAGAGTGACGGGAGGCAACTACGAGCAGTACTTC
CATSRVTGGNYEQYF
>.|TRBV11-3|.|13|TRBJ2-7
TGTGCCAGCAGCGGCAGGGCGCCCTACGAGCAGTACTTC
CASSGRAPYEQYF
>.|TRBV24-1|once|15|TRBJ2-5
TGTGCCACCAGTGAAAAGGGGACCCTTCAAGAGACCCAGTACTTC
CATSEKGTLQETQYF
>.|TRBV6-5|.|14|TRBJ1-1
TGTGCCAGCAGTCAGGGACACGCAAACACTGAAGCTTTCTTT
CASSQGHANTEAFF
>.|TRBV3-1/TRBV3-2|.|14|TRBJ1-2
TGTGCCAGCAGCCAAATATACAGGGACTATGGCTACACCTTC
CASSQIYRDYGYTF
>TRBD1|TRBV6-5|.|14|TRBJ1-2
TGTGCCAGCGGCCTGGGACAGGGGGCCAATGGCTACACCTTC
CASGLGQGANGYTF
>.|TRBV19|.|13|TRBJ1-1
TGTGCCAGTAGTATCCGGGACCCTCGAGGGGCTTTCTTT
CASSIRDPRGAFF
>.|TRBV4-2|.|17|TRBJ2-1
TGTGCCAGCAGCCAGGTCGTAGCCATCCGTACGCGGAATGAGCAGTTCTTC
CASSQVVAIRTRNEQFF
>.|TRBV18|.|13|TRBJ1-6
TGTGCCAGCTCATCCGACACCTCGACACCCCTCCACTTT
CASSSDTSTPLHF
>.|TRBV2|.|13|TRBJ2-2
TGTGCCAGCACCTGGGACCTTGGGGGGGAGCTGTTTTTT
CASTWDLGGELFF
>.|TRBV5-1|.|13|TRBJ1-3
TGCGCCAGCAGCCTGTTCTCTGGAAACACCATATATTTT
CASSLFSGNTIYF
>.|TRBV6-5|.|11|TRBJ2-1
TGTGCCAATGGGCGATTGGATGAGCAGTTCTTC
CANGRLDEQFF
>.|TRBV29-1|.|11|TRBJ1-1
TGCAGCGGTGCAGACGGCACTGAAGCTTTCTTT
CSGADGTEAFF
>.|TRBV9|.|16|TRBJ2-2
TGTGCCAGCAGCGTTCGGTCGGGGGTGAACACCGGGGAGCTGTTTTTT
CASSVRSGVNTGELFF
>TRBD1|TRBV11-3|.|13|TRBJ1-1
TGTGCCAGCAGGGGACAGGGGAACACTGAAGCTTTCTTT
CASRGQGNTEAFF
>TRBD1|TRBV7-9|.|15|TRBJ1-2
TGTGCCAGCAGCTTAGGCGACAGGGAAGCCTATGGCTACACCTTC
CASSLGDREAYGYTF
>TRBD2|TRBV27|.|19|TRBJ2-5
TGTGCCAGCAGTCCACGGGGACTAGCGGGAGGTTTTCGCCAAGAGACCCAGTACTTC
CASSPRGLAGGFRQETQYF
>TRBD2|TRBV6-1|.|16|TRBJ2-2
TGTGCCAGCAGTGAAACTAGCGGGAGGAGCACCGGGGAGCTGTTTTTT
CASSETSGRSTGELFF
>.|TRBV7-9|.|16|TRBJ1-6
TGTGCCAGCAGCTCTAAGGCAGGAGCGGATAATTCACCCCTCCACTTT
CASSSKAGADNSPLHF
>.|TRBV7-2|once|14|TRBJ2-3
TGTGCCAGCAGCCTAGATCGGGTCACAGATACGCAGTATTTT
CASSLDRVTDTQYF
>TRBD1|TRBV11-1|.|15|TRBJ2-1
TGTGCCAGCAGCTCAGAGGACAGGTCAAACAATGAGCAGTTCTTC
CASSSEDRSNNEQFF
>TRBD1|TRBV12-3/TRBV12-4|.|13|TRBJ1-4
TGTGCCAGCGGGGGCAGGGGGGATGAAAAACTGTTTTTT
CASGGRGDEKLFF
>.|TRBV27|.|18|TRBJ2-1
TGTGCCAGCAGTTTTAATTCGTGGGGCCAGAAACGCTACAATGAGCAGTTCTTC
CASSFNSWGQKRYNEQFF
>TRBD1|TRBV3-1/TRBV3-2|.|21|TRBJ2-7
TGTGCCAGCAGCCAAGATAAGAATTGGGACAGGGTACTTCTCGGACCCTACGAGCAGTACTTC
CASSQDKNWDRVLLGPYEQYF
>TRBD1|TRBV28|.|14|TRBJ1-4
TGTGCCAGCAGTCGACAGGGGGTGGCTGAAAAACTGTTTTTT
CASSRQGVAEKLFF
>.|TRBV5-1|.|13|TRBJ2-4
TGCGCCAGCAGCTCGCAAACAGGGAAACCTACATACTTC
CASSSQTGKPTYF
>TRBD1|TRBV14|.|18|TRBJ2-7
TGTGCCAGCAGCCAAGGAGTGGGGTTGGGACAGGAGCCCTATGGGCAGTACTTC
CASSQGVGLGQEPYGQYF
>.|TRBV9|.|14|TRBJ2-2
TGTGCCAGCAGCGTAGACCCTAACACCGGGGAGCTGTTTTTT
CASSVDPNTGELFF
>TRBD1|TRBV28|.|15|TRBJ1-5
TGTGCCAGCAGCCTAGACAGGGGCCCTCAAGGGCCCCAGCATTTT
CASSLDRGPQGPQHF
>.|TRBV28|.|13|TRBJ1-5
TGTGCCAGCAGTTTTAACAGCAATCAGCCCCAGCATTTT
CASSFNSNQPQHF
>.|TRBV7-2|.|13|TRBJ1-5
TGTGCCAGCAGCTCCTCTGTGAATCAGCCCCAGCATTTT
CASSSSVNQPQHF
>.|TRBV28|.|14|TRBJ1-5
TGTGCCAGCAGTTTGGGGGGGCCGAATCAGCCCCAGCATTTT
CASSLGGPNQPQHF
>.|TRBV5-4|.|14|TRBJ1-1
TGTGCCAGCAGCGTGGACCTCCTGAACACTGAAGCTTTCTTT
CASSVDLLNTEAFF
>.|TRBV19|few|17|TRBJ1-3
TGTGCCAGTAGTATGGTTGCGCGTGTAGACTTCGGAAACACCATATATTTT
CASSMVARVDFGNTIYF
>.|TRBV28|.|16|TRBJ1-5
TGTGCCAGCAACCCTGGGGGGGAGGGGAGCAATCAGCCCCAGCATTTT
CASNPGGEGSNQPQHF
>.|TRBV11-2|.|16|TRBJ1-2
TGTGCCAGCAGCTTAGAAAGACCAGGGAATATCTATGGCTACACCTTC
CASSLERPGNIYGYTF